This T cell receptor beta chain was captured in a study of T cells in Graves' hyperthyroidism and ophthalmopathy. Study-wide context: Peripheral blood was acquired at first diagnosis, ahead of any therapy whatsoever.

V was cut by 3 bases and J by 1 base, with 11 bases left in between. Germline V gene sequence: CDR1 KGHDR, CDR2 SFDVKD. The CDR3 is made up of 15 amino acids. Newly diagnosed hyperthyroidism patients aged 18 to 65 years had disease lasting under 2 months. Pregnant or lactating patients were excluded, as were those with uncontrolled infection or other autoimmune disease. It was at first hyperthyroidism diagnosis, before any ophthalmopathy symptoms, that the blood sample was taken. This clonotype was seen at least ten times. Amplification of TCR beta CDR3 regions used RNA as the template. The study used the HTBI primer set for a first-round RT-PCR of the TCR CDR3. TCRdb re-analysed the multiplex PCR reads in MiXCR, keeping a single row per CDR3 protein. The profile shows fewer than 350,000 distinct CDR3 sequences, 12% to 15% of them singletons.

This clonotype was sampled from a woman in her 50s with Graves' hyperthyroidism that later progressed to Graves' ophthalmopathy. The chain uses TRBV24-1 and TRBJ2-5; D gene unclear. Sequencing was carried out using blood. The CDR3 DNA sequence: TGTGCCACCAGTGATCACCGGGTGATCCAAGAGACCCAGTACTTC. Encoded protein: CATSDHRVIQETQYF.